These 31 T cell receptor beta chains came from one sample sequenced in a study of blood T cell repertoires in COVID-19. The repertoire was sequenced with immunoSEQ multiplex PCR; TCRdb's copy has only in-frame clones and lacks some. The sample has approximately 140,000 clones, approximately 81% seen once. The sample comprised peripheral blood. The receptors come from a man aged 60 to 69 with acute or convalescent COVID-19.

This rearrangement joins TRBV4-2 to TRBJ2-1; TRBD2 is a possible D gene (5 bases). Germline lookup yields CDR1 LGHNA and CDR2 YNFKEQ. V shed 0 bases and J shed 6 bases, with 9 bases lying between them. The CDR3 has 14 residues. The CDR3 spells CASSQDPLANEQFF. The CDR3 DNA follows: TGTGCCAGCAGCCAAGATCCCCTAGCCAATGAGCAGTTCTTC.

The CDR3 is CASSLMGAPTDTQYF. The CDR3 bases are TGTGCCAGCAGCCTCATGGGCGCTCCCACAGATACGCAGTATTTT. The V and J genes are TRBV3-1 (or the pseudogene TRBV3-2) and TRBJ2-3; no clear D. V was trimmed by 4 bases and J by 2 bases, leaving 13 bases between them. This CDR3 is built from 15 residues. Germline CDR1 and CDR2: LGHDT and YNNKEL (reference sequence).

The V and J genes are TRBV11-2 and TRBJ2-7, with 11 bases identical to TRBD2. The CDR3 length is 14 residues. With V trimmed by 5 bases and J by 2 bases, 2 bases remained unmatched. Per germline, CDR1 SGHAT and CDR2 FQNNGV. DNA for the CDR3: TGTGCCAGCAGCCTGACTAGCGGGACCTACGAGCAGTACTTC. Its translation: CASSLTSGTYEQYF.

V and J are TRBV19 and TRBJ2-5, with 11 positions matching TRBD1. Germline-derived CDR1 and CDR2 are LNHDA and SQIVND (reference sequence). J was trimmed by 7 bases and V by 8 bases; bases with no gene match: 3. The CDR3 is 12 residues long. CDR3 in amino acids: CASGGTGGTQYF. CDR3 in DNA: TGTGCCAGTGGAGGGACAGGGGGGACCCAGTACTTC.

This clone was seen just once. V and J are TRBV27 and TRBJ2-7; 7 bases line up with TRBD2. V trimming: 3 bases; J trimming: 5 bases; junction bases outside the gene matches: 10. The CDR3 consists of 15 residues. Germline lookup yields CDR1 MNHEY and CDR2 SMNVEV (reference sequence). CDR3 DNA sequence: TGTGCCAGCAGTTTCTGGAGCGGGGTCGGGCACGAGCAGTACTTC. This sequence encodes CASSFWSGVGHEQYF.

V usage is TRBV27 and J usage is TRBJ1-5, with 7 bases identical to TRBD1. The CDR3 runs to 17 residues. The V gene end was trimmed by 6 bases and the J gene end by 1 base; junction bases not matched to a gene: 12. CDR1 is MNHEY, CDR2 SMNVEV, per germline (reference sequence). The CDR3 protein is CASSEIFRGASNQPQHF. The CDR3 DNA reads TGTGCCAGCAGCGAGATATTCAGGGGGGCGAGCAATCAGCCCCAGCATTTT.

This chain links TRBV9 with TRBJ2-7; 9 positions match TRBD1. Per germline, CDR1 SGDLS and CDR2 YYNGEE. V trimming: 6 bases; J trimming: 5 bases; junction bases outside the gene matches: 9. This CDR3 is built from 14 residues. The CDR3 DNA reads as TGTGCCAGCACCTTTAGGGGACAGGGCGACGAGCAGTACTTC. Its protein is CASTFRGQGDEQYF.

The chain employs TRBV9 and TRBJ2-1; D perhaps matches TRBD1 (5 bases). Germline V gene lookup returns CDR1 SGDLS and CDR2 YYNGEE. The CDR3 has 14 amino acids. Deletions cut 3 bases from V and 9 bases from J, with 16 bases between. The CDR3 protein is CASSALTEIGEQFF. CDR3 nucleotides: TGTGCCAGCAGCGCCTTGACAGAAATCGGTGAGCAGTTCTTC. Complete variable domain (other parts from reference TRBV9 and TRBJ2-1): DSGVTQTPKHLITATGQRVTLRCSPRSGDLSVYWYQQSLDQGLQFLIQYYNGEERAKGNILERFSAQQFPDLHSELNLSSLELGDSALYFCASSALTEIGEQFFGPGTRLTVL.

This clone was recorded only once. This chain uses TRBV5-5 with TRBJ2-7, with 8 bases fitting TRBD1. The CDR3 runs 19 residues. CDR1 SGHKS and CDR2 YYEKEE come from the germline V gene (reference sequence). V lost 0 bases to trimming and J lost 3 bases; unmatched junction nucleotides: 17. Here the CDR3 reads CASSLESSTGVYTSYEQYF. The DNA for the CDR3 is TGTGCCAGCAGCTTGGAAAGTTCGACAGGGGTATACACTAGCTACGAGCAGTACTTC. Together with reference TRBV5-5 and TRBJ2-7, the CDR3 gives the full variable domain: DAGVTQSPTHLIKTRGQQVTLRCSPISGHKSVSWYQQVLGQGPQFIFQYYEKEERGRGNFPDRFSARQFPNYSSELNVNALLLGDSALYLCASSLESSTGVYTSYEQYFGPGTRLTVT.

The V and J genes are TRBV28 and TRBJ1-5; the D is unclear. CDR1 MDHEN and CDR2 SYDVKM come from the germline V gene. V was clipped by 4 bases and J by 3 bases, with 13 bases between them. The CDR3 sequence is 15 residues long. The CDR3 loop reads CASSSQTGYNQPQHF. The CDR3 DNA is TGTGCCAGCAGTTCACAAACGGGTTACAATCAGCCCCAGCATTTT.

The chain recombines TRBV30 with TRBJ2-3; no clear D gene. Trimming took 3 bases from V and 2 from J, leaving 18 bases between them. CDR1 is GTSNPN and CDR2 is SVGIG in the germline V gene (reference sequence). CDR3 size: 16 residues. The CDR3 sequence: CAWSAPTAPPTDTQYF. The DNA of the CDR3 is TGTGCCTGGAGCGCCCCCACTGCGCCCCCCACAGATACGCAGTATTTT.

The CDR3 reads CSVEVGGGNTEAFF. The CDR3 DNA is TGCAGCGTTGAAGTAGGCGGGGGGAACACTGAAGCTTTCTTT. The rearrangement joins TRBV29-1 to TRBJ1-1, with D possibly TRBD1 on 5 matching bases. CDR3 size: 14 residues. Germline V gives CDR1 SQVTM, CDR2 ANQGSEA. The ends were cut back, 1 base at V and 1 base at J, with 10 bases in the middle.

The V gene is TRBV6-6, the J gene TRBJ1-5; maybe TRBD1 (6 bases). This CDR3 is 13 amino acids long. V dropped 10 bases and J dropped 2 bases, with 12 bases sitting between them. Germline V gene data show CDR1 as MNHNY and CDR2 as SVGAGI (reference sequence). The CDR3 sequence: CAITGSGNQPQHF. DNA of the CDR3: TGTGCCATCACAGGGTCCGGCAATCAGCCCCAGCATTTT.

The chain combines TRBV11-2 with TRBJ2-5; D unresolved. V was cut by 1 base and J by 5 bases, with 8 bases left in between. The CDR3 spans 13 residues. Per the germline V gene, CDR1 is SGHAT and CDR2 is FQNNGV. The chain's CDR3 is CASSLGVLETQYF. The DNA for the CDR3 is TGTGCCAGCAGCTTAGGAGTCTTGGAGACCCAGTACTTC.

This sequence joins TRBV6-1 and TRBJ2-1; TRBD1 agrees at 10 bases. Germline loops: CDR1 MNHNS, CDR2 SASEGT. Germline trimming cut 4 bases from V and 8 bases from J; bases unmatched to any gene: 11. This CDR3 region has 16 residues. The CDR3 protein is CASSGLGQGLGDEQFF. The CDR3 DNA follows: TGTGCCAGCAGTGGCCTGGGACAGGGGTTGGGCGATGAGCAGTTCTTC.

This sequence joins TRBV5-5 and TRBJ1-5; D may be TRBD1 (6 bases). This CDR3 is built from 15 residues. The V end lost 1 base, the J end lost 5 bases, and 13 bases lay between the germline ends. Germline values: CDR1 SGHKS, CDR2 YYEKEE (reference sequence). The CDR3 region is CASSLRGGPYQPQHF. The CDR3 DNA reads TGTGCCAGCAGCTTGCGAGGGGGACCGTATCAGCCCCAGCATTTT. Combining the CDR3 with reference TRBV5-5 and TRBJ1-5 gives the whole variable domain DAGVTQSPTHLIKTRGQQVTLRCSPISGHKSVSWYQQVLGQGPQFIFQYYEKEERGRGNFPDRFSARQFPNYSSELNVNALLLGDSALYLCASSLRGGPYQPQHFGDGTRLSIL.

The CDR3 DNA reads TGTGCCAGCAGCCGAGACAGTCTTAATGAAAAACTGTTTTTT. Encoded protein: CASSRDSLNEKLFF. V usage is TRBV9 and J usage is TRBJ1-4, with D possibly TRBD1 on 5 matching bases. CDR1 and CDR2 from the germline V gene are SGDLS and YYNGEE. The CDR3 extends over 14 amino acids. V was shortened by 4 bases and J by 4 bases, with 11 bases between the two germline ends.

This clone has just a few counts. The chain is built from TRBV6-5 and TRBJ1-1; possibly TRBD1 for D (6 bases). V was clipped by 7 bases and J by 5 bases, with 17 bases between them. CDR1 MNHEY and CDR2 SVGAGI come from the germline V gene. This CDR3 is 14 amino acids long. The CDR3 region is CASNPGGRRTEAFF. The CDR3 DNA sequence: TGTGCCAGCAACCCGGGGGGGCGGAGGACTGAAGCTTTCTTT.

In this sample, this clone turned up a few times. The chain combines TRBV7-9 with TRBJ2-7, with D maybe TRBD1 (5 bases). Germline loops: CDR1 SEHNR, CDR2 FQNEAQ (reference sequence). CDR3 size: 13 residues. V was trimmed by 3 bases and J by 2 bases, leaving 8 bases between them. The CDR3 loop reads CASSFGATYEQYF. CDR3 in DNA: TGTGCCAGCAGCTTTGGGGCCACCTACGAGCAGTACTTC.

This rearrangement joins TRBV7-9 to TRBJ2-7, with D hard to call. Germline lookup yields CDR1 SEHNR and CDR2 FQNEAQ (reference sequence). The CDR3 contains 13 residues. Trimming removed 5 bases at V and 1 base at J, with 9 bases between. The DNA for the CDR3 is TGTGCCAGCAGCCCCATCCAGTCCTACGAGCAGTACTTC. Its translation: CASSPIQSYEQYF.

The chain employs TRBV5-4 and TRBJ2-7; TRBD1 matches at 11 bases. This CDR3 has 13 residues. Germline CDR1 and CDR2: SGHNT and YYREEE (reference sequence). Losses at the gene ends were 4 bases for V and 11 bases for J; bases not matched to a gene: 8. This CDR3 reads CASSPRDRGEEYF. The CDR3 nucleotides read TGTGCCAGCAGCCCGCGGGACAGGGGGGAAGAGTACTTC. The complete variable domain, with remaining parts taken from reference TRBV5-4 and TRBJ2-7, reads ETGVTQSPTHLIKTRGQQVTLRCSSQSGHNTVSWYQQALGQGPQFIFQYYREEENGRGNFPPRFSGLQFPNYSSELNVNALELDDSALYLCASSPRDRGEEYFGPGTRLTVT.

CDR3 sequence (DNA): TGTGCCAGCTCACCTGGACAGGGGAGAACTGAAGCTTTCTTT. Its translation is CASSPGQGRTEAFF. This chain links TRBV18 with TRBJ1-1; 9 bases agree with TRBD1. Trimming took 3 bases from V and 5 from J; bases not matched to a gene: 4. The CDR3 has 14 residues. Germline CDR1 reads KGHSH; CDR2 reads LQKENI.

This clone came up once. V gene TRBV6-5 combines with J gene TRBJ2-2; a weak D match, TRBD1 (6 bases). This CDR3 has 14 residues. Per the germline V gene, CDR1 is MNHEY and CDR2 is SVGAGI. V was trimmed by 7 bases and J by 2 bases, leaving 11 bases between them. This CDR3 is CASTGDTNTGELFF. CDR3 coding DNA: TGTGCCAGCACAGGGGATACAAACACCGGGGAGCTGTTTTTT.

The chain joins TRBV12-3 or TRBV12-4 to TRBJ1-6; possible D gene TRBD1, 6 bases. CDR3 length: 13 amino acids. The ends were cut back, 6 bases at V and 7 bases at J, with 10 bases in the middle. In nucleotides, the CDR3 is TGTGCCAGCAGGGACAGTCAGAATTCACCCCTCCACTTT. Protein sequence: CASRDSQNSPLHF.

The J gene is TRBJ2-5, the V gene TRBV5-1; weak D call: TRBD2 (8 bases). Germline V gene sequence: CDR1 SGHRS, CDR2 YFSETQ. CDR3 length: 17 amino acids. V lost 2 bases, J lost 5 bases, and 22 bases lay in between. CDR3 sequence: CASSFKLAEGARETQYF. In nucleotides, the CDR3 is TGCGCCAGCAGCTTCAAACTAGCGGAGGGGGCCCGGGAGACCCAGTACTTC.

This clone was detected a few times. This chain links TRBV6-5 with TRBJ1-5; 12 bases agree with TRBD1. Germline V lookup: CDR1 MNHEY, CDR2 SVGAGI. The CDR3 spans 14 residues. V lost 6 bases and J lost 7; bases outside the gene matches: 4. The CDR3: CASSQGTGGQPQHF. The CDR3 DNA follows: TGTGCCAGCAGCCAGGGGACAGGGGGCCAGCCCCAGCATTTT.

The rearrangement links TRBV4-1 to TRBJ2-1, with D possibly matching TRBD1 (6 bases). Per the germline V gene, CDR1 is MGHRA and CDR2 is YSYEKL. The CDR3 consists of 15 residues. V shed 1 base and J shed 2 bases, with 9 bases lying between them. The CDR3 DNA sequence: TGCGCCAGCAGCCAAGTCGAGGGGGCCTACAATGAGCAGTTCTTC. It encodes CASSQVEGAYNEQFF.

The sample holds a few counts of this clone. V usage is TRBV19 and J usage is TRBJ2-7, with 7 bases that match TRBD1. Germline loops: CDR1 LNHDA, CDR2 SQIVND (reference sequence). With 6 bases clipped from V and 6 bases from J, the junction kept 17 bases outside the gene matches. The CDR3 runs 16 residues. For the CDR3, the DNA is TGTGCCAGTAGACCAGGCTTTCCCTTAGGGGGCGGCGAGCAGTACTTC. Protein product: CASRPGFPLGGGEQYF.

V is TRBV5-4 and J is TRBJ2-3, with D unclear. Between the trimmed V and J ends, which lost 3 bases and 0 bases, there was a span of 8 bases. The germline CDR1 and CDR2 sequences are SGHNT and YYREEE (reference sequence). This CDR3 region has 14 residues. CDR3 coding DNA: TGTGCCAGCAGCTCCTCCGGGAGCACAGATACGCAGTATTTT. This gives the protein CASSSSGSTDTQYF.

The gene calls are TRBV5-1 and TRBJ2-7; 8 nucleotides line up with TRBD2. Germline CDR1 reads SGHRS; CDR2 reads YFSETQ. V was clipped by 6 bases and J by 0 bases; unmatched bases: 8. CDR3 length: 15 amino acids. Here the CDR3 DNA reads TGCGCCAGCAAGCCAGCGGGAGCCCTCTCCTACGAGCAGTACTTC. Protein sequence: CASKPAGALSYEQYF. The full variable domain, rest sourced from reference TRBV5-1 and TRBJ2-7, is KAGVTQTPRYLIKTRGQQVTLSCSPISGHRSVSWYQQTPGQGLQFLFEYFSETQRNKGNFPGRFSGRQFSNSRSEMNVSTLELGDSALYLCASKPAGALSYEQYFGPGTRLTVT.

This rearrangement joins TRBV3-1 (or the pseudogene TRBV3-2) to TRBJ2-1; D unresolved. Trimming cost V 2 bases and J 4 bases, with 3 bases left between them. Germline CDR1 LGHDT, CDR2 YNNKEL (reference sequence). CDR3 size: 12 residues. CDR3 in amino acids: CASSQQYNEQFF. As DNA, the CDR3 is TGTGCCAGCAGCCAACAATACAATGAGCAGTTCTTC.